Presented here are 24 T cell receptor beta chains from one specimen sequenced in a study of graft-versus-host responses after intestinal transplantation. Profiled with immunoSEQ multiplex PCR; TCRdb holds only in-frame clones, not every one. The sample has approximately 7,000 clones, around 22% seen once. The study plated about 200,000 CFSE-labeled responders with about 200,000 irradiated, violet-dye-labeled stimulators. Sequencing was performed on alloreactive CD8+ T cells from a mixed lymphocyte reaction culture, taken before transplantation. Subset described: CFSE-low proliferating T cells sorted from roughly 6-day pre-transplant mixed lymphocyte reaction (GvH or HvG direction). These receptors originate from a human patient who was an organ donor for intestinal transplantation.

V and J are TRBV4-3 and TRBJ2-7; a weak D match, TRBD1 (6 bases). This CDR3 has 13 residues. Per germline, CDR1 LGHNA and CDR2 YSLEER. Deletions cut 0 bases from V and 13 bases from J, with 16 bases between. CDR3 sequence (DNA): TGCGCCAGCAGCCAAGATTTTGGGGGCAGTGTATACTTC. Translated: CASSQDFGGSVYF.

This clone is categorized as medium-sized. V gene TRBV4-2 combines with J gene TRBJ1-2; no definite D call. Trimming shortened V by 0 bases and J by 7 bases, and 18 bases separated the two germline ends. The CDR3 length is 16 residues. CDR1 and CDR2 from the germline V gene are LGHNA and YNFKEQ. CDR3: CASSQEISSLGVGYTF. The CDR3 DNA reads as TGTGCCAGCAGCCAAGAGATATCCAGCCTAGGAGTTGGCTACACCTTC.

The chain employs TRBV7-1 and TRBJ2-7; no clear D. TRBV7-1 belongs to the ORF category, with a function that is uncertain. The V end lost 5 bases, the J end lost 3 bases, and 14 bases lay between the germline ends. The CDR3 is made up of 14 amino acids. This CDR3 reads CASSRQRTGYEQYF. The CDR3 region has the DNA TGTGCCAGCAGCCGTCAAAGGACCGGCTACGAGCAGTACTTC.

The chain's CDR3 is CASSLGGREQYF. The CDR3 nucleotides read TGTGCCAGCAGCTTGGGAGGGCGAGAGCAGTACTTC. The chain uses TRBV7-3 and TRBJ2-7, with TRBD2 matching over 7 bases. Germline values: CDR1 SGHTA, CDR2 FQGTGA. J gave up 7 bases and V 3 bases, and 3 bases lay outside the gene matches. This CDR3 has 12 amino acids.

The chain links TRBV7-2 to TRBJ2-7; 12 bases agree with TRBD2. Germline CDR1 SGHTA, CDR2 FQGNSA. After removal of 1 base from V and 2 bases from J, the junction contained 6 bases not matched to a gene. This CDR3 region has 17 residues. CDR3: CASSLVPSGRAPYEQYF. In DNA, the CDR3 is TGTGCCAGCAGCTTAGTTCCTAGCGGGAGGGCCCCCTACGAGCAGTACTTC.

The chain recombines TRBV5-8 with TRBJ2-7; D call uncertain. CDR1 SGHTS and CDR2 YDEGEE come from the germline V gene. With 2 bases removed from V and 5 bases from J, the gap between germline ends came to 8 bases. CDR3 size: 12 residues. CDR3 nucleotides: TGTGCCAGCAGCTTCAGGAGCCACGAGCAGTACTTC. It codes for CASSFRSHEQYF.

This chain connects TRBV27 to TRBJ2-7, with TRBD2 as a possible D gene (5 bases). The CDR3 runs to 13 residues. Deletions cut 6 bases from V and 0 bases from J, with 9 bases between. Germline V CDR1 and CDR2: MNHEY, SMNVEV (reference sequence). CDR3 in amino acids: CASREAVSYEQYF. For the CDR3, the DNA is TGTGCCAGCAGGGAGGCAGTCTCCTACGAGCAGTACTTC.

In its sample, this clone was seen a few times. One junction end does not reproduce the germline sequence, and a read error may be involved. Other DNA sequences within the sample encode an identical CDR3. The DNA for the CDR3 is TGTGCCAGCAGCTTGGGGACAGTTTACGAGCAGTACTTC. Translation gives CASSLGTVYEQYF. The gene calls are TRBV5-1 and TRBJ2-7; 7 bases align to TRBD1. The CDR3 runs to 13 residues. Germline loops: CDR1 SGHRS, CDR2 YFSETQ.

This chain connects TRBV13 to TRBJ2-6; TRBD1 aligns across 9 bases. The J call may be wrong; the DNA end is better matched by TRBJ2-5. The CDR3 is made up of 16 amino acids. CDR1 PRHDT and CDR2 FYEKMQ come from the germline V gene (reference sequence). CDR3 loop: CASSSWGQGGQETQYF. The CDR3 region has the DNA TGTGCCAGCAGCTCTTGGGGACAGGGAGGCCAAGAGACCCAGTACTTC.

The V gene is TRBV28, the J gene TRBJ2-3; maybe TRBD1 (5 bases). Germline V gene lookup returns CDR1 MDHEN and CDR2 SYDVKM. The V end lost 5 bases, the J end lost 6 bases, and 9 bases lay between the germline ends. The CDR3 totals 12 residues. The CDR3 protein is CASSVRVDTQYF. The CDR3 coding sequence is TGTGCCAGCAGTGTCAGGGTGGATACGCAGTATTTT.

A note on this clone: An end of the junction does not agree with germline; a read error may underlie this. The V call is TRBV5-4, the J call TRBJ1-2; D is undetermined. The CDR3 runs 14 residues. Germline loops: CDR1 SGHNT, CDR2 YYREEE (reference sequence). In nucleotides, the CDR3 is TGCGCCAGCAGCCACTCGGAGAAATACTATGGCTACACCTTC. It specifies CASSHSEKYYGYTF.

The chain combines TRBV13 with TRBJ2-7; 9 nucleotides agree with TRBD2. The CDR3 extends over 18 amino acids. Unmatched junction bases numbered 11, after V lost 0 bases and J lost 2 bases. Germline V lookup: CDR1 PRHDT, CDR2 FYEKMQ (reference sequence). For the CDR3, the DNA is TGTGCCAGCAGCTTAGGCCCGGGGGGCGGGAGGGCCCCCTACGAGCAGTACTTC. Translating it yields CASSLGPGGGRAPYEQYF.

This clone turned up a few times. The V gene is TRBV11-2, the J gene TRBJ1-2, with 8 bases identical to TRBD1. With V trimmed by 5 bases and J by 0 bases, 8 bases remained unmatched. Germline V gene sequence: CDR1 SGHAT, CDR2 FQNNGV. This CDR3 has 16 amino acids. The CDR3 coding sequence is TGTGCCAGCAGCCCCCGGACAGGGAACGCTAACTATGGCTACACCTTC. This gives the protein CASSPRTGNANYGYTF.

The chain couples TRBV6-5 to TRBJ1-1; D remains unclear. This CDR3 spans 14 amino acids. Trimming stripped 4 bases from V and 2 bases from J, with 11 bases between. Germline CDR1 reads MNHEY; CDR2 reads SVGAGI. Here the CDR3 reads CASSLAAINTEAFF. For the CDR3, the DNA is TGTGCCAGCAGTTTGGCAGCCATTAACACTGAAGCTTTCTTT.

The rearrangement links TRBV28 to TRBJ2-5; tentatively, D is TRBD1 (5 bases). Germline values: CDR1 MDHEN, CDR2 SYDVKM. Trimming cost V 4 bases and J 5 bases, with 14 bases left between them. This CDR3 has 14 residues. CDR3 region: CASSSPNRNETQYF. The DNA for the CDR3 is TGTGCCAGCAGTTCCCCCAACAGGAATGAGACCCAGTACTTC.

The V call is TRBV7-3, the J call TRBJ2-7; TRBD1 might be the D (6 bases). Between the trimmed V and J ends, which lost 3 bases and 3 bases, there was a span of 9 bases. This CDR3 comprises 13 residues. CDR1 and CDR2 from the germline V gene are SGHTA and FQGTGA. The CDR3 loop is CASSLAQGYEQYF. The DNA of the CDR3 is TGTGCCAGCAGCTTGGCACAGGGCTACGAGCAGTACTTC. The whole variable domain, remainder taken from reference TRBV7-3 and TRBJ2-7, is GAGVSQTPSNKVTEKGKYVELRCDPISGHTALYWYRQSLGQGPEFLIYFQGTGAADDSGLPNDRFFAVRPEGSVSTLKIQRTERGDSAVYLCASSLAQGYEQYFGPGTRLTVT.

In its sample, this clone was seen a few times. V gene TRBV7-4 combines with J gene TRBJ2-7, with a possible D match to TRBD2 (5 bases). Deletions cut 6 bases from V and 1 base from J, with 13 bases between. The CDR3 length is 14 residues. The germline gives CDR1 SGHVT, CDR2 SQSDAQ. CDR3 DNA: TGTGCCAGCAGTTTAACGCGGGTTTCCTACGAGCAGTACTTC. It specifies CASSLTRVSYEQYF.

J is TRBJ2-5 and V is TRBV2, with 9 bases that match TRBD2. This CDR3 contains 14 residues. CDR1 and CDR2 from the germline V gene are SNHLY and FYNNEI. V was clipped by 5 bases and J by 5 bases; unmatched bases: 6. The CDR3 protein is CASSFGREGETQYF. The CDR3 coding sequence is TGTGCCAGCAGTTTTGGGCGGGAGGGGGAGACCCAGTACTTC.

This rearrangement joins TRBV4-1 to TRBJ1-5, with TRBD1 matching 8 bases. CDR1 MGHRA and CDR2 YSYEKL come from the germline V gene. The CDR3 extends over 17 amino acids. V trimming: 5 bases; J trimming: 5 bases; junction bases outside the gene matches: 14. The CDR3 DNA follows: TGCGCCAGCAGCTTCCTCGCCCACAGGGGGTCGGATCAGCCCCAGCATTTT. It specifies CASSFLAHRGSDQPQHF.

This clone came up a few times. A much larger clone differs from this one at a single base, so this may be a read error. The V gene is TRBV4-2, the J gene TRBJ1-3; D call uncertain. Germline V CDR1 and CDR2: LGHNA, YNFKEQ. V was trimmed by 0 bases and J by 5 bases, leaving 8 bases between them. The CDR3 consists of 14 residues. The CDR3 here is CASSQDLDRNTIYF. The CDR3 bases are TGTGCCAGCAGCCAAGATCTAGATAGAAACACCATATATTTT.

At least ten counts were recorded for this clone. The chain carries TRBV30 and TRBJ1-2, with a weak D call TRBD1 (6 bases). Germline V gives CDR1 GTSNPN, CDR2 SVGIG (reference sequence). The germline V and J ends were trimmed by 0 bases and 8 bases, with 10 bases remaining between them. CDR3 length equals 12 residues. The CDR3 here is CAWSVQGGGYTF. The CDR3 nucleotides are TGTGCCTGGAGTGTACAAGGGGGGGGCTACACCTTC.

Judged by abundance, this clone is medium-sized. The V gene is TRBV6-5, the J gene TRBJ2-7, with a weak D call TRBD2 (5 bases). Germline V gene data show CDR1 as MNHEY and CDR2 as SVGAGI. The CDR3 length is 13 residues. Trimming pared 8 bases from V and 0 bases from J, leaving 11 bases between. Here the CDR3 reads CASGLHLSYEQYF. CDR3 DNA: TGTGCCAGCGGACTTCATCTCTCCTACGAGCAGTACTTC.

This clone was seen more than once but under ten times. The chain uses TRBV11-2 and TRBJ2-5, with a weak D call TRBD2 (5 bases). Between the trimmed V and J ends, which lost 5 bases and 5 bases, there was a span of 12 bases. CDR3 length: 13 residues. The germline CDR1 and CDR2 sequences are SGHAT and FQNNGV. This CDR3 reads CASSPTGSETQYF. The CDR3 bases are TGTGCCAGCAGCCCTACTGGGAGCGAGACCCAGTACTTC.

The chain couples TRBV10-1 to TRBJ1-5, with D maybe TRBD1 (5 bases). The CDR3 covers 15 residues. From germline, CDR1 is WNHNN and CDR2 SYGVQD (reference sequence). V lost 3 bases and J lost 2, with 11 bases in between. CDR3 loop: CASSDPGIGNQPQHF. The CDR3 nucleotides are TGCGCCAGCAGTGATCCAGGGATCGGCAATCAGCCCCAGCATTTT.